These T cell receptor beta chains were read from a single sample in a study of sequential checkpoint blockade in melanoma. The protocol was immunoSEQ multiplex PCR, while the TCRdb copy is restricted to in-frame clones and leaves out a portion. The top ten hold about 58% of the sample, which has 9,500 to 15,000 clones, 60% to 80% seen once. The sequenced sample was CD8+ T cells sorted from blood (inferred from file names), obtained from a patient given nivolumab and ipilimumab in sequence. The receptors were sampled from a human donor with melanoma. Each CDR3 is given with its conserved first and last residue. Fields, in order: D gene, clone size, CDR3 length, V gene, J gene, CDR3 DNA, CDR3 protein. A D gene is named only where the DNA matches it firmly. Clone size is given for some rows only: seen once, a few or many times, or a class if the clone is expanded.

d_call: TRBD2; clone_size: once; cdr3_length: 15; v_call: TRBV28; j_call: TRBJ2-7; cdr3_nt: TGTGCCAGCAGTCGGGAGGGACTGGCGGATTACGAGCAGTACTTC; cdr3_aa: CASSREGLADYEQYF
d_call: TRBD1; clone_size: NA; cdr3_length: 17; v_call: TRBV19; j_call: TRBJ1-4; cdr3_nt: TGTGCCAGTAAGACAGGGGGCAGCGGTAGCCGTAATGAAAAACTGTTTTTT; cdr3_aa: CASKTGGSGSRNEKLFF
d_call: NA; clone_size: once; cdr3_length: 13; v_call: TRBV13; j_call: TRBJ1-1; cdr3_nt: TGTGCCAGCAGCCTCAGGCACGTAACTGAAGCTTTCTTT; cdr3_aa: CASSLRHVTEAFF
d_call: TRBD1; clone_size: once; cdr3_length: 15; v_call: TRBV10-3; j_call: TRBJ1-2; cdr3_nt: TGTGCCATCAGTGAGTCTACAGGGGGTGTCTATGGCTACACCTTC; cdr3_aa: CAISESTGGVYGYTF
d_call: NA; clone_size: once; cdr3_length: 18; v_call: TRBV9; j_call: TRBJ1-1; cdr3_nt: TGTGCCAGCAGCCCAGAGGCGGATTCAGTCTATCTAAACACTGAAGCTTTCTTT; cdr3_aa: CASSPEADSVYLNTEAFF
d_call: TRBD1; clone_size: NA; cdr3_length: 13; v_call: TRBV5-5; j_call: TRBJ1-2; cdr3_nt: TGTGCCAGCAAAGGACAGGGGGTCTATGGCTACACCTTC; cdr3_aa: CASKGQGVYGYTF
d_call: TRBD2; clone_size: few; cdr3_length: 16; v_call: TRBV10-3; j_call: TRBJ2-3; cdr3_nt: TGTGCCATCAGTGAGGACGGGACTAGCGGCGCAGATACGCAGTATTTT; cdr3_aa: CAISEDGTSGADTQYF
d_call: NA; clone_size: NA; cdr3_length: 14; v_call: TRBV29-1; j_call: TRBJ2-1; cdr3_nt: TGCAGCGTTGTAACCAGCGAGTACTACAATGAGCAGTTCTTC; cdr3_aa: CSVVTSEYYNEQFF
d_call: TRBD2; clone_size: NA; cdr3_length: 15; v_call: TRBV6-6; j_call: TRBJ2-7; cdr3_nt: TGTGCCAGCAGAGGACTAGCGGGGGGTGCCTACGAGCAGTACTTC; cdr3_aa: CASRGLAGGAYEQYF
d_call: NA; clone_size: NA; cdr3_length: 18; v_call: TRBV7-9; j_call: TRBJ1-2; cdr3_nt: TGTGCCAGCAGCTTAGGGTTCGAGACAGGACCTTCAGGCTATGGCTACACCTTC; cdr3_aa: CASSLGFETGPSGYGYTF
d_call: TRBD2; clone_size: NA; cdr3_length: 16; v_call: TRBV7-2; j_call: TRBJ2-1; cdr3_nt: TGTGCCAGCAGCCCTCTGGGGGCGGGGGGGCCCCATGAGCAGTTCTTC; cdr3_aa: CASSPLGAGGPHEQFF
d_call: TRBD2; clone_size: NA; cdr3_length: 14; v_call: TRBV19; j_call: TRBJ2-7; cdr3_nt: TGTGCCAGTAGCACGCCTAGCGGCTCCTACGAGCAGTACTTC; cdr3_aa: CASSTPSGSYEQYF
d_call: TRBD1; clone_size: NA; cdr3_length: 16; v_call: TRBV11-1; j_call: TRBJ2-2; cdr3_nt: TGTGCCAGCGAGACAGGGGCCGTTCCGGACACCGGGGAGCTGTTTTTT; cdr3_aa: CASETGAVPDTGELFF
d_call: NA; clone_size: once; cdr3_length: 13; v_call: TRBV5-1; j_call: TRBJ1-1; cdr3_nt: TGCGCCAGCAGCGTATCCAGGGGAACTGAAGCTTTCTTT; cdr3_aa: CASSVSRGTEAFF
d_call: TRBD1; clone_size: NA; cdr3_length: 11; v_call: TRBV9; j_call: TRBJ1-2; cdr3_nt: TGTGCCACAAGGACAGGGGAGGGCTACACCTTC; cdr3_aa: CATRTGEGYTF